A single sample is the source of the 30 T cell receptor beta chains below, sequenced in a study of blood T cell repertoires in COVID-19 (dated by TCRdb to 2020 to 2021). Library creation used the immunoSEQ multiplex PCR assay. Here the immuneACCESS table is served through TCRdb, limited to in-frame sequences with V and J called. Missing clones are a known gap in these copies; in checked studies unresolved V genes cover under half, and the rest lacks a known reason. Recorded for this sample are 250,000 to 300,000 clones; 85% to 90% of them occurred a single time. The ten largest clones take up about 2% of the sample. Sequencing was done on a sample of peripheral blood. These TCRs come from a woman aged 55-70 years with COVID-19, enrolled during active disease.

The chain joins TRBV19 to TRBJ2-3; TRBD2 aligns across 8 bases. Germline loops: CDR1 LNHDA, CDR2 SQIVND (reference sequence). The junction had 10 bases not matched to a gene; V was cut back by 5 bases and J by 0 bases. The CDR3 covers 17 residues. Written as DNA, the CDR3 is TGTGCCAGTAGTCCTCCGACTAGCGTGCTGAGCACAGATACGCAGTATTTT. Translation gives CASSPPTSVLSTDTQYF.

This chain connects TRBV3-1 (or the pseudogene TRBV3-2) to TRBJ1-2; D perhaps matches TRBD1 (5 bases). V was shortened by 6 bases and J by 2 bases, with 13 bases between the two germline ends. The CDR3 consists of 14 residues. The germline V gene has CDR1 LGHDT and CDR2 YNNKEL (reference sequence). The CDR3 is CASRIPPGNYGYTF. CDR3 bases: TGTGCCAGCAGAATACCCCCAGGGAACTATGGCTACACCTTC.

V gene TRBV19 combines with J gene TRBJ1-4, with D hard to call. Trimming removed 9 bases from V and 5 bases from J, with 16 bases in between. Germline-derived CDR1 and CDR2 are LNHDA and SQIVND (reference sequence). This CDR3 spans 14 amino acids. The DNA of the CDR3 is TGTGCCAGCCTAGACCGGGGAAGGAATGAAAAACTGTTTTTT. Translated, it gives CASLDRGRNEKLFF.

The rearrangement links TRBV2 to TRBJ2-1; 12 nucleotides agree with TRBD1. Looked up from germline, CDR1 is SNHLY and CDR2 is FYNNEI. With V trimmed by 6 bases and J by 8 bases, 5 bases remained unmatched. The CDR3 is 14 amino acids. In DNA form, the CDR3 reads TGTGCCAGCAGCCGGGACAGGGGGCCTGATGAGCAGTTCTTC. It translates to CASSRDRGPDEQFF.

The chain is built from TRBV6-2 or TRBV6-3 and TRBJ1-5; 7 nucleotides agree with TRBD1. Germline trimming cut 6 bases from V and 9 bases from J; bases unmatched to any gene: 8. The CDR3 is made up of 13 amino acids. Looked up from germline, CDR1 is MNHEY and CDR2 is SVGEGT. The CDR3 bases are TGTGCCAGCAGCCAAGAACAGGGGTTGCCCCAGCATTTT. It translates to CASSQEQGLPQHF.

The rearrangement uses TRBV11-2 and TRBJ2-7; D is ambiguous. Germline V gene sequence: CDR1 SGHAT, CDR2 FQNNGV. Trimming pared 5 bases from V and 2 bases from J, leaving 4 bases between. This CDR3 has 11 residues. CDR3 nucleotides: TGTGCCAGCAGCCGTACCTACGAGCAGTACTTC. This codes for CASSRTYEQYF.

This clone was seen a single time. The genes are TRBV6-2 or TRBV6-3 and TRBJ2-7; D is possibly TRBD2 (5 bases). V was shortened by 4 bases and J by 7 bases, with 14 bases between the two germline ends. The CDR3 covers 13 residues. The germline V gene encodes CDR1 MNHEY and CDR2 SVGEGT. The CDR3: CASSLLISGEQYF. The CDR3 DNA reads as TGTGCCAGCAGTTTGCTAATATCGGGGGAGCAGTACTTC.

This clone was detected once. The V and J genes are TRBV9 and TRBJ2-3, with D perhaps TRBD1 (6 bases). Trimming shortened V by 0 bases and J by 0 bases, and 20 bases separated the two germline ends. Germline loops: CDR1 SGDLS, CDR2 YYNGEE. The CDR3 consists of 19 residues. CDR3 region: CASSVAGGRDTASTDTQYF. The DNA of the CDR3 is TGTGCCAGCAGCGTAGCTGGGGGACGGGACACTGCTAGCACAGATACGCAGTATTTT.

The rearrangement links TRBV6-2 or TRBV6-3 to TRBJ2-1, with 9 bases identical to TRBD2. Per the germline V gene, CDR1 is MNHEY and CDR2 is SVGEGT. With 5 bases clipped from V and 10 bases from J, the junction kept 15 bases outside the gene matches. The CDR3 has 16 residues. CDR3 in amino acids: CASSPLVPSGAPEQFF. The CDR3, as DNA: TGTGCCAGCAGTCCGCTCGTGCCTAGCGGGGCCCCCGAGCAGTTCTTC.

The chain employs TRBV6-2 or TRBV6-3 and TRBJ2-1; 7 bases line up with TRBD2. Trimming at V came to 0 bases and at J to 1 base, leaving 6 bases not matched to a gene. The CDR3 totals 17 residues. Germline CDR1 and CDR2: MNHEY and SVGEGT. CDR3 residues: CASSYSTPGGSYNEQFF. The CDR3 nucleotides read TGTGCCAGCAGTTACTCGACACCGGGGGGATCCTACAATGAGCAGTTCTTC.

The J gene is TRBJ1-2, the V gene TRBV5-6, with 12 bases identical to TRBD1. CDR3 length equals 16 residues. Trimming at V came to 3 bases and at J to 6 bases, leaving 9 bases not matched to a gene. Germline CDR1 is SGHDT and CDR2 is YYEEEE. Here the CDR3 DNA reads TGTGCCAGCAGCTGGTGGAGGGACAGGGGGCGAGATGGCTACACCTTC. Translated: CASSWWRDRGRDGYTF.

The chain employs TRBV5-5 and TRBJ2-7; 14 positions agree with TRBD2. CDR1 and CDR2 (germline): SGHKS, YYEKEE (reference sequence). V lost 4 bases and J lost 4; bases outside the gene matches: 7. This CDR3 comprises 16 residues. The CDR3 DNA reads as TGTGCCAGCAGCCCAGGACTAGCGGGGGGAAGATACGAGCAGTACTTC. It translates to CASSPGLAGGRYEQYF.

CDR3 in amino acids: CASSPRTGSGYTF. The CDR3 nucleotides read TGTGCCAGCAGCCCTCGGACAGGGTCAGGCTACACCTTC. V usage is TRBV7-9 and J usage is TRBJ1-2; TRBD1 agrees at 8 bases. This CDR3 region has 13 residues. Looked up from germline, CDR1 is SEHNR and CDR2 is FQNEAQ (reference sequence). The ends lost 5 bases at V and 8 bases at J; junction bases unmatched: 7.

CDR3 region: CASSSMTGSTEAFF. CDR3 nucleotide sequence: TGTGCCAGCAGCTCGATGACAGGGAGCACTGAAGCTTTCTTT. The chain has TRBV5-4 and TRBJ1-1, with 7 bases identical to TRBD1. Germline V gene data show CDR1 as SGHNT and CDR2 as YYREEE (reference sequence). This CDR3 has 14 residues. Unmatched junction bases numbered 6, after V lost 3 bases and J lost 4 bases.

This clone appeared a single time. The rearrangement links TRBV30 to TRBJ1-5, with 8 positions matching TRBD1. The CDR3 totals 14 residues. V gave up 1 base and J gave up 6 bases; unmatched junction bases: 5. The germline V gene encodes CDR1 GTSNPN and CDR2 SVGIG (reference sequence). The CDR3, as DNA: TGTGCCTGGAGTGACACAGGGGGGTTTCAGCCCCAGCATTTT. It is translated as CAWSDTGGFQPQHF.

The genes are TRBV27 and TRBJ1-5; D is unresolved. Germline assignment: CDR1 MNHEY and CDR2 SMNVEV (reference sequence). V gave up 3 bases and J gave up 0 bases, with 9 bases separating them. The CDR3 is 15 amino acids. CDR3: CASSLAQNSNQPQHF. CDR3 sequence (DNA): TGTGCCAGCAGTTTGGCTCAGAATAGCAATCAGCCCCAGCATTTT.

The chain carries TRBV7-8 and TRBJ1-1; D remains unclear. The V and J ends lost 4 bases and 2 bases respectively, with 11 bases between them. The length of the CDR3 is 14 residues. The germline V gene has CDR1 SGHVS and CDR2 FQNEAQ. The CDR3 sequence is CASSSGLSNTEAFF. Here the CDR3 DNA reads TGTGCCAGCAGCTCGGGATTGAGCAACACTGAAGCTTTCTTT. The full variable domain, completed using reference TRBV7-8 and TRBJ1-1, is GAGVSQSPRYKVAKRGQDVALRCDPISGHVSLFWYQQALGQGPEFLTYFQNEAQLDKSGLPSDRFFAERPEGSVSTLKIQRTQQEDSAVYLCASSSGLSNTEAFFGQGTRLTVV.

V usage is TRBV4-1 and J usage is TRBJ1-4; tentatively, D is TRBD1 (6 bases). This CDR3 region has 14 residues. Trimming cost V 6 bases and J 8 bases, with 16 bases left between them. Germline V gene data show CDR1 as MGHRA and CDR2 as YSYEKL. CDR3 nucleotides: TGCGCCAGCAGGCACAGGGACCAAGGGGAAAAACTGTTTTTT. Its translation: CASRHRDQGEKLFF.

The chain employs TRBV9 and TRBJ2-7; TRBD1 agrees at 7 bases. CDR3 length: 13 amino acids. The ends lost 3 bases at V and 5 bases at J; junction bases unmatched: 5. CDR1 SGDLS and CDR2 YYNGEE come from the germline V gene. CDR3 nucleotide sequence: TGTGCCAGCAGCGGAAGACAGGGACACGAGCAGTACTTC. Its protein product is CASSGRQGHEQYF.

This chain connects TRBV7-9 to TRBJ2-1; TRBD1 matches 7 bases. V was pared by 6 bases and J by 10 bases, with 6 bases of the junction left unmatched. Germline loops: CDR1 SEHNR, CDR2 FQNEAQ (reference sequence). This CDR3 contains 12 residues. The CDR3 region is CASSSTGYEQFF. CDR3 nucleotide sequence: TGTGCCAGCAGTTCGACAGGGTACGAGCAGTTCTTC.

This rearrangement joins TRBV6-1 to TRBJ1-2; D perhaps matches TRBD1 (5 bases). The CDR3 length is 14 residues. CDR1 MNHNS and CDR2 SASEGT come from the germline V gene. V lost 0 bases and J lost 4, with 9 bases in between. Written as DNA, the CDR3 is TGTGCCAGCAGTGAAGCGTCAGGGCTCTATGGCTACACCTTC. Translated, it gives CASSEASGLYGYTF.

The rearrangement uses TRBV4-3 and TRBJ2-4; a possible D gene is TRBD1 (6 bases). Looked up from germline, CDR1 is LGHNA and CDR2 is YSLEER. The CDR3 has 15 amino acids. Trimming stripped 1 base from V and 8 bases from J, with 15 bases between. The CDR3 here is CASSQGDGTSDIQYF. The CDR3 nucleotides are TGCGCCAGCAGCCAAGGAGACGGGACATCCGACATTCAGTACTTC.

This rearrangement joins TRBV5-1 to TRBJ1-1, with D tentatively TRBD1 (6 bases). The germline V gene encodes CDR1 SGHRS and CDR2 YFSETQ. This CDR3 comprises 14 residues. The ends were cut back, 7 bases at V and 2 bases at J, with 15 bases in the middle. This chain's CDR3 is CASYTGQPNTEAFF. The CDR3, as DNA: TGCGCCAGCTATACCGGACAGCCCAACACTGAAGCTTTCTTT.

This sequence joins TRBV2 and TRBJ2-6; D remains ambiguous. Between the trimmed V and J ends, which lost 6 bases and 0 bases, there was a span of 9 bases. Germline assignment: CDR1 SNHLY and CDR2 FYNNEI. The CDR3 runs 15 residues. Written as DNA, the CDR3 is TGTGCCAGCAGACCACGGAGCTCTGGGGCCAACGTCCTGACTTTC. Its protein product is CASRPRSSGANVLTF.

This chain joins TRBV11-2 and TRBJ1-5, with TRBD1 matching over 12 bases. This CDR3 contains 15 residues. Germline CDR1 SGHAT, CDR2 FQNNGV. V was clipped by 5 bases and J by 6 bases; unmatched bases: 5. The CDR3 bases are TGTGCCAGCAGCGACGGGACAGGGGGCGGTCAGCCCCAGCATTTT. Its translation: CASSDGTGGGQPQHF. Supplemented by reference TRBV11-2 and TRBJ1-5, the full variable domain reads EAGVAQSPRYKIIEKRQSVAFWCNPISGHATLYWYQQILGQGPKLLIQFQNNGVVDDSQLPKDRFSAERLKGVDSTLKIQPAKLEDSAVYLCASSDGTGGGQPQHFGDGTRLSIL.

This clone appeared a single time. This chain uses TRBV7-6 with TRBJ2-5, with 14 bases that match TRBD2. Germline trimming cut 5 bases from V and 5 bases from J; bases unmatched to any gene: 10. The germline V gene has CDR1 SGHVS and CDR2 FNYEAQ. CDR3 length: 17 residues. As DNA, the CDR3 is TGTGCCAGCAGCAGACTAGCGGGGGGGCCAGCTAGGGAGACCCAGTACTTC. Residues: CASSRLAGGPARETQYF.

V gene TRBV5-1 combines with J gene TRBJ2-2, with 11 bases identical to TRBD2. The V gene's germline CDR1 is SGHRS and CDR2 YFSETQ. The CDR3 covers 17 residues. The junction had 9 bases not matched to a gene; V was cut back by 4 bases and J by 4 bases. This CDR3 reads CASSPAGTSGTTGELFF. CDR3 DNA sequence: TGCGCCAGCAGCCCAGCCGGGACTAGCGGAACCACCGGGGAGCTGTTTTTT.

This chain uses TRBV11-2 with TRBJ2-7; unclear D gene. This CDR3 comprises 13 residues. Per germline, CDR1 SGHAT and CDR2 FQNNGV. Deletions cut 1 base from V and 2 bases from J, with 6 bases between. For the CDR3, the DNA is TGTGCCAGCAGCTTAGTCGGTACCTACGAGCAGTACTTC. Amino acid sequence: CASSLVGTYEQYF.

This rearrangement joins TRBV7-6 to TRBJ1-1; D is uncertain. This CDR3 contains 15 residues. Trimming cost V 1 base and J 4 bases, with 13 bases left between them. Germline CDR1 reads SGHVS; CDR2 reads FNYEAQ. The CDR3 DNA reads TGTGCCAGCAGCTTAGGGGCGTCTGGTCCCACTGAAGCTTTCTTT. Its translation is CASSLGASGPTEAFF.

This clone appeared a few times. The chain is built from TRBV5-1 and TRBJ1-1; a weak D match, TRBD1 (6 bases). This CDR3 region has 11 residues. Trimming stripped 4 bases from V and 10 bases from J, with 11 bases between. Germline V gene data show CDR1 as SGHRS and CDR2 as YFSETQ. The CDR3 sequence: CASSAAGAAFF. CDR3 sequence (DNA): TGCGCCAGCAGCGCGGCAGGGGCAGCTTTCTTT. Full variable domain (missing parts from reference TRBV5-1 and TRBJ1-1): KAGVTQTPRYLIKTRGQQVTLSCSPISGHRSVSWYQQTPGQGLQFLFEYFSETQRNKGNFPGRFSGRQFSNSRSEMNVSTLELGDSALYLCASSAAGAAFFGQGTRLTVV.